This T cell receptor (beta chain) was found in a study of cytomegalovirus exposure and HLA in healthy donors. Study-level findings and limits: As was reported, the classifier diagnosed cytomegalovirus status with high specificity and sensitivity. Sequence variants that were highly shared formed a cluster that was likely a sequencing artifact. Some TCR beta chains (more than 150 of them) were listed as cytomegalovirus-associated.

It was with 60 Vbeta and 13 Jbeta primers that the PCR ran. Profiled with immunoSEQ multiplex PCR; TCRdb holds only in-frame clones, not every one. The sample lists some 130,000 clones, around 87% occurring once. Donors in the study were healthy people who gave bone marrow. The CDR3 is 15 residues long. The germline V gene encodes CDR1 MDHEN and CDR2 SYDVKM. The V gene lost 4 bases and the J gene lost 7 bases, with 16 bases spanning the gap. Note on this clone: Antigen: not known.

The sequenced sample was PBMCs. The chain links TRBV28 to TRBJ1-4, with D maybe TRBD1 (6 bases). The receptor's source is a woman in her twenties or thirties in good health and CMV-seronegative. CDR3 loop: CASSSPRGKSEKLFF. The CDR3 DNA reads as TGTGCCAGCAGTTCGCCCAGGGGCAAAAGTGAAAAACTGTTTTTT.